This T cell receptor (beta chain) was retrieved from a study of Graves' ophthalmopathy and Graves' hyperthyroidism. Notes on the study in general: Among expanded thyroid clonotypes above 0.001 frequency, most also occurred in blood. The study's model predicted ophthalmopathy progression at about 71% sensitivity and about 72% specificity.

The CDR3 has 14 residues. Germline V CDR1 and CDR2: SEHNR, FQNEAQ (reference sequence). Amplified TCR beta CDR3 regions were obtained using RNA transcripts as template. Following a first-round RT-PCR that used HTBI primers, a second-round multiplex PCR was carried out. A single record per CDR3 protein comes from TCRdb applying MiXCR to the multiplex PCR reads. The table includes about 240,000 distinct CDR3 sequences, 45% detected once. To note about this clonotype: What it binds is unknown. Mismatch with germline at one junction end may stem from a read error.

Other autoimmune diseases, uncontrolled infections, pregnancy or lactation excluded patients from enrollment. The chain recombines TRBV7-9 with TRBJ1-1, with no clear D. Sequences were obtained from peripheral blood. This sequence originates from an adult man with Graves' ophthalmopathy. CDR3 protein: CASSLSGENTEAFF. The CDR3 coding sequence is TGCGCCAGCAGCTTGTCTGGGGAAAACACTGAAGCTTTCTTT.